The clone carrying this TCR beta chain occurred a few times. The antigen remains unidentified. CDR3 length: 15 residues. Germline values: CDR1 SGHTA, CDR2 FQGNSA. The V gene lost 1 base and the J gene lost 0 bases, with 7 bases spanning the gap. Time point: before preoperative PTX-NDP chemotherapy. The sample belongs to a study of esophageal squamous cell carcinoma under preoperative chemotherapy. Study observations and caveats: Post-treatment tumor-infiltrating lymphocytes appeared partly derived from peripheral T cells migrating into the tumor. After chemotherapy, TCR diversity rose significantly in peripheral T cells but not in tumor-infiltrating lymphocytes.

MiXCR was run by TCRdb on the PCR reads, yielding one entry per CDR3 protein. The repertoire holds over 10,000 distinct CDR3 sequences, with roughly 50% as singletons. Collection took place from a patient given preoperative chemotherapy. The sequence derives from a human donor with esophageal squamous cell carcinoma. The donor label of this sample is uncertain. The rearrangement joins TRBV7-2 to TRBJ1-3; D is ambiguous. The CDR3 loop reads CASSLVRASGNTIYF. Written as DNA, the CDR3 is TGTGCCAGCAGCTTAGTTAGGGCCTCTGGAAACACCATATATTTT. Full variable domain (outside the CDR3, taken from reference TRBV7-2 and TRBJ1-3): GAGVSQSPSNKVTEKGKDVELRCDPISGHTALYWYRQSLGQGLEFLIYFQGNSAPDKSGLPSDRFSAERTGGSVSTLTIQRTQQEDSAVYLCASSLVRASGNTIYFGEGSWLTVV.